This TCR beta chain was sequenced in a study of blood T cell repertoires in COVID-19. In the study overall: Acute-phase and convalescent COVID-19 samples originated in the United States, Italy and Spain. Nucleic acid was either cDNA or gDNA, and it came from T cells, B-cell-depleted T cells, or PBMCs.

As originally analysed: Reference gene primer amplification in the assay estimated nucleated cell counts. TCRdb's copy holds only in-frame clones and misses some; the assay was immunoSEQ multiplex PCR. That table is the source of V, J and clone size, and D and trimming were worked out from the DNA. The sample yields about 210,000 clones, about 79% seen once. There are 13 residues in the CDR3. Trimming took 0 bases from V and 5 from J, leaving 7 bases between them. The chain employs TRBV23-1 and TRBJ2-5, with a possible D match to TRBD2 (5 bases). TRBV23-1 counts as an open reading frame of uncertain function. Sequencing was done on a sample of peripheral blood. The sequence was collected from a man aged 50 or older with active or convalescent COVID-19. CDR3 amino acids: CASSQSEEETQYF. The DNA for the CDR3 is TGCGCCAGCAGTCAATCGGAGGAGGAGACCCAGTACTTC.